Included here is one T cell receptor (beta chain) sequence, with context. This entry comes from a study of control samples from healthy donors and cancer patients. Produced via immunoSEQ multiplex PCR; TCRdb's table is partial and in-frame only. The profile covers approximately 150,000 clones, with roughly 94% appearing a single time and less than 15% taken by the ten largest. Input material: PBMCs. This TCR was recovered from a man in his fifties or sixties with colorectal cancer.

CDR3 sequence reads: CASSDRQGAVGELFF. The CDR3 DNA is TGTGCCAGCAGTGATAGGCAGGGAGCGGTCGGGGAGCTGTTTTTT. The chain couples TRBV2 to TRBJ2-2; D is perhaps TRBD1 or TRBD2 (5 bases each). Germline CDR1 and CDR2: SNHLY and FYNNEI. The ends were cut back, 3 bases at V and 7 bases at J, with 15 bases in the middle. The CDR3 is 15 amino acids.